Listed below are T cell receptor beta chains from one sample, sequenced in a study of OX40 agonist ivuxolimab in advanced cancers. The repertoire was sequenced with immunoSEQ multiplex PCR; TCRdb's copy has only in-frame clones and lacks some. The sample carries 70,000 to 80,000 clones, around 88% recorded once. Here the sequenced sample was CD4+ or CD8+ T cells sorted from blood, taken in a trial of the OX40 agonist ivuxolimab. The receptors originated from an adult with an advanced solid tumor such as melanoma, head and neck, liver or kidney cancer. Each CDR3 is given with its conserved first and last residue. The D gene is left open where the match is weak. Only part of the rows carry a size: once, few, many, or a class if the clone is expanded.

TRBJ2-7 | TRBV9 | - | few | CASSPRTGNSYEQYF | TGTGCCAGCAGCCCAAGGACGGGAAACTCCTACGAGCAGTACTTC
TRBJ1-1 | TRBV11-2 | - | - | CASSLERGSGNEAFF | TGTGCCAGCAGCTTAGAACGAGGTAGCGGAAATGAAGCTTTCTTT
TRBJ1-4 | TRBV5-6 | - | - | CASSLGQIVNEKLFF | TGTGCCAGCAGCTTGGGGCAAATCGTTAATGAAAAACTGTTTTTT
TRBJ1-1 | TRBV6-5 | TRBD1 | - | CASSKPTGSRTEAFF | TGTGCCAGCAGTAAACCGACAGGGAGCAGAACTGAAGCTTTCTTT
TRBJ1-2 | TRBV5-4 | - | - | CASSLVSTAVGGYTF | TGTGCCAGCAGCTTGGTGTCCACTGCCGTAGGTGGCTACACCTTC
TRBJ2-5 | TRBV10-3 | - | - | CAIREQETQYF | TGTGCCATCAGAGAACAAGAGACCCAGTACTTC
TRBJ1-5 | TRBV7-2 | TRBD1 | - | CASSLAVGQGSGQPQHF | TGTGCCAGCAGCTTAGCGGTGGGACAGGGATCGGGTCAGCCCCAGCATTTT
TRBJ2-7 | TRBV5-1 | - | - | CASSSEKQGREQYF | TGCGCCAGCAGCTCCGAAAAACAGGGCCGGGAGCAGTACTTC
TRBJ1-1 | TRBV5-1 | - | - | CASSQTSGTSTEAFF | TGCGCCAGCAGCCAAACATCCGGGACGAGTACTGAAGCTTTCTTT
TRBJ2-5 | TRBV30 | - | few | CAWSRAETQYF | TGTGCCTGGTCCAGGGCGGAGACCCAGTACTTC
TRBJ2-7 | TRBV5-1 | TRBD1 | - | CASSYVYTGEGPYEQYF | TGCGCCAGCAGCTACGTATACACAGGGGAAGGGCCCTACGAGCAGTACTTC
TRBJ1-5 | TRBV11-3 | - | once | CASSLDSGIFQPQHF | TGTGCCAGCAGCTTAGACTCCGGTATTTTTCAGCCCCAGCATTTT
TRBJ2-7 | TRBV18 | - | - | CASSPIAGEQYF | TGTGCCAGCTCACCAATCGCGGGCGAGCAGTACTTC
TRBJ2-7 | TRBV7-9 | TRBD1 | - | CASSYGQGFYEQYF | TGTGCCAGCAGTTACGGACAGGGTTTTTACGAGCAGTACTTC
TRBJ2-3 | TRBV30 | - | - | CAWSTTGTDTQYF | TGTGCCTGGAGTACTACGGGGACAGATACGCAGTATTTT
TRBJ1-1 | TRBV28 | - | once | CASRKGRALSNTEAFF | TGTGCCAGCAGGAAGGGACGGGCCTTGTCAAACACTGAAGCTTTCTTT
TRBJ2-1 | TRBV9 | TRBD1 | - | CASSSPIWDRGGIEQFF | TGTGCCAGCAGCTCCCCGATTTGGGACAGGGGTGGTATTGAGCAGTTCTTC
TRBJ2-3 | TRBV7-2 | - | - | CASSLDRTPDTQYF | TGTGCCAGCAGCTTAGACAGGACCCCCGATACGCAGTATTTT
TRBJ1-5 | TRBV10-1 | - | few | CASSVGSNQPQHF | TGCGCCAGCAGTGTCGGTAGCAATCAGCCCCAGCATTTT
TRBJ1-5 | TRBV18 | - | - | CASSPTGVVNQPQHF | TGTGCCAGCTCACCAACAGGAGTCGTCAATCAGCCCCAGCATTTT
TRBJ1-1 | TRBV11-2 | TRBD1 | - | CASSPTQGATEAFF | TGTGCCAGCAGTCCCACACAGGGGGCGACTGAAGCTTTCTTT
TRBJ2-1 | TRBV11-2 | - | - | CASSTFKGVQSYNEQFF | TGTGCCAGCAGCACATTCAAAGGGGTCCAGTCCTACAATGAGCAGTTCTTC
TRBJ2-1 | TRBV6-5 | - | - | CASSLRGTNEQFF | TGTGCCAGCAGTTTGCGAGGGACCAATGAGCAGTTCTTC
TRBJ1-4 | TRBV5-1 | - | few | CASSSGTGNEKLFF | TGCGCCAGCAGCTCCGGGACGGGCAATGAAAAACTGTTTTTT
TRBJ1-2 | TRBV7-9 | - | - | CASSPSYGYTF | TGTGCCAGCAGCCCCAGCTATGGCTACACCTTC
TRBJ1-2 | TRBV5-1 | TRBD1 | - | CASSLGDREVVGYTF | TGCGCCAGCAGCTTGGGGGACAGGGAGGTTGTTGGCTACACCTTC
TRBJ1-5 | TRBV7-9 | - | once | CASSLEGGSYQPQHF | TGTGCCAGCAGCTTAGAGGGAGGCAGCTATCAGCCCCAGCATTTT
TRBJ1-1 | TRBV16 | - | - | CASSTGRRAAEAFF | TGTGCCAGCAGCACGGGACGCCGGGCGGCTGAAGCTTTCTTT
TRBJ2-7 | TRBV5-4 | - | - | CASVPRYREQYF | TGTGCCAGCGTTCCCCGTTACCGCGAGCAGTACTTC
TRBJ2-7 | TRBV2 | TRBD1 | - | CASSLKQGAGEQYF | TGTGCCAGCAGTCTTAAACAGGGGGCTGGAGAGCAGTACTTC
TRBJ2-7 | TRBV6-5 | - | - | CASSVTGNTYEQYF | TGTGCCAGCAGTGTTACAGGGAATACCTACGAGCAGTACTTC
TRBJ1-2 | TRBV14 | TRBD1 | - | CASSKDRAYGYTF | TGTGCCAGCAGCAAGGACAGGGCCTATGGCTACACCTTC
TRBJ2-7 | TRBV5-4 | - | - | CASSLRSSTYEQYF | TGTGCCAGCAGCCTCAGGTCTAGTACCTACGAGCAGTACTTC
TRBJ1-5 | TRBV6-6 | - | - | CASSYSRGRGNQPQHF | TGTGCCAGCAGTTACTCTAGGGGTAGGGGCAATCAGCCCCAGCATTTT
TRBJ1-2 | TRBV30 | - | - | CAWSRGRGNYGYTF | TGTGCCTGGAGCCGCGGGCGGGGAAACTATGGCTACACCTTC
TRBJ2-5 | TRBV11-2 | TRBD2 | - | CASSPSGSGETQYF | TGTGCCAGCAGCCCTAGCGGCTCGGGGGAGACCCAGTACTTC
TRBJ2-1 | TRBV7-8 | - | - | CASSLWQSPHEQFF | TGTGCCAGCAGCTTATGGCAAAGCCCACATGAGCAGTTCTTC
TRBJ1-2 | TRBV28 | TRBD1 | - | CASSPGTGGYTF | TGTGCCAGCAGTCCGGGGACAGGGGGCTACACCTTC
TRBJ1-6 | TRBV19 | - | - | CASSIANSYNSPLHF | TGTGCCAGTAGTATTGCGAACTCCTATAATTCACCCCTCCACTTT
TRBJ2-5 | TRBV6-5 | - | - | CASSAKGGTETQYF | TGTGCCAGCAGTGCCAAGGGCGGGACAGAGACCCAGTACTTC
TRBJ1-2 | TRBV6-6 | - | - | CASSPMTVYGYTF | TGTGCCAGCAGTCCAATGACGGTCTATGGCTACACCTTC
TRBJ2-1 | TRBV29-1 | - | once | CSVARSGEQFF | TGCAGCGTTGCCCGGTCGGGTGAGCAGTTCTTC
TRBJ2-7 | TRBV7-2 | TRBD1 | - | CASSLSTGTGYEQYF | TGTGCCAGCAGCTTATCAACCGGGACAGGGTACGAGCAGTACTTC
TRBJ1-4 | TRBV25-1 | TRBD1 | - | CASSDYRGPNEKLFF | TGTGCCAGCAGCGACTACAGGGGGCCTAATGAAAAACTGTTTTTT
TRBJ1-1 | TRBV30 | TRBD1 | - | CAWTRQGWTEAFF | TGTGCCTGGACAAGACAGGGATGGACTGAAGCTTTCTTT
TRBJ1-5 | TRBV19 | - | - | CASSIRGVGNQPQHF | TGTGCCAGTAGTATTCGTGGAGTCGGCAATCAGCCCCAGCATTTT
TRBJ2-3 | TRBV30 | - | - | CAWRDVGTDTQYF | TGTGCCTGGCGGGACGTCGGCACAGATACGCAGTATTTT
TRBJ2-5 | TRBV30 | TRBD1 | - | CAWSYGQGETQYF | TGTGCCTGGAGCTACGGACAGGGAGAGACCCAGTACTTC
TRBJ2-3 | TRBV29-1 | - | - | CSVANRVLDTQYF | TGCAGCGTTGCAAACAGGGTTTTAGATACGCAGTATTTT
TRBJ2-1 | TRBV28 | - | - | CASITPGFYSYNEQFF | TGTGCCAGCATTACGCCGGGGTTCTACTCCTACAATGAGCAGTTCTTC
TRBJ1-2 | TRBV9 | - | - | CASSVGGRDYGYTF | TGTGCCAGCAGCGTAGGGGGGAGGGACTATGGCTACACCTTC
TRBJ2-2 | TRBV6-5 | - | once | CASSYSRQAELFF | TGTGCCAGCAGTTACTCGAGGCAGGCTGAGCTGTTTTTT
TRBJ2-3 | TRBV5-5 | - | - | CASSLGVTGTDTQYF | TGTGCCAGCAGCTTGGGGGTGACCGGCACAGATACGCAGTATTTT
TRBJ1-5 | TRBV7-2 | TRBD1 | - | CASSLDRGQPQHF | TGTGCCAGCAGCTTGGACAGGGGCCAGCCCCAGCATTTT
TRBJ1-2 | TRBV2 | - | - | CASTKTPGGPGYTF | TGTGCCAGCACAAAGACACCTGGGGGGCCTGGCTACACCTTC
TRBJ1-4 | TRBV28 | TRBD1 | - | CASSQQGTNEKLFF | TGTGCCAGCAGCCAACAGGGGACTAATGAAAAACTGTTTTTT
TRBJ2-1 | TRBV4-1 | - | many | CASSHLDILSYNEQFF | TGCGCCAGCAGCCATCTGGACATTCTCTCCTACAATGAGCAGTTCTTC
TRBJ2-2 | TRBV18 | TRBD2 | - | CASSPPGTSGSNTGELFF | TGTGCCAGCTCACCCCCGGGGACTAGCGGTTCGAACACCGGGGAGCTGTTTTTT
TRBJ2-7 | TRBV4-3 | - | - | CASSGGPADEQYF | TGCGCCAGCAGTGGGGGGCCGGCGGACGAGCAGTACTTC
TRBJ2-7 | TRBV9 | - | - | CASSETPSDSREQYF | TGTGCCAGCAGCGAGACGCCCTCGGATAGTAGGGAGCAGTACTTC